This entry lists 30 T cell receptor beta chains sequenced from one sample in a study of cytomegalovirus exposure and HLA in healthy donors. The PCR was carried out with 60 Vbeta primers and 13 Jbeta primers. Clones were sequenced by immunoSEQ multiplex PCR, and TCRdb holds only the in-frame ones, with some missing. The repertoire has 100,000 to 150,000 clones, more than 65% of them found once; the top ten carry about 1.8%. Sequencing was done on a sample of PBMCs. The receptor source for this set is a man aged 18-30 years in good health and CMV-seronegative.

J is TRBJ1-2 and V is TRBV15; 8 bases agree with TRBD1. The CDR3 is made up of 17 amino acids. CDR1 is LNHNV, CDR2 YYDKDF, per germline (reference sequence). Trimming at V came to 3 bases and at J to 5 bases, leaving 14 bases not matched to a gene. CDR3 coding DNA: TGTGCCACCAGCAGCAATCTCCTGACAGGGGAGGGATATGGCTACACCTTC. Translating gives CATSSNLLTGEGYGYTF.

The chain combines TRBV5-1 with TRBJ2-7; D is uncertain. The V end was cut by 4 bases, the J end by 0 bases, with 17 bases between. There are 16 residues in the CDR3. Germline CDR1 is SGHRS and CDR2 is YFSETQ. The CDR3 region is CASSTSTTQSSYEQYF. The CDR3 coding sequence is TGCGCCAGCAGCACCTCAACGACTCAGAGCTCCTACGAGCAGTACTTC.

The count of this clone is one. The chain employs TRBV5-4 and TRBJ1-2; tentative D call: TRBD1 (6 bases). With 1 base removed from V and 0 bases from J, the gap between germline ends came to 13 bases. Germline-derived CDR1 and CDR2 are SGHNT and YYREEE (reference sequence). The CDR3 runs 16 residues. CDR3 sequence (DNA): TGTGCCAGCAGCTTGCCAGCCAGGGGCTCTAACTATGGCTACACCTTC. This codes for CASSLPARGSNYGYTF.

This chain uses TRBV6-5 with TRBJ2-5, with TRBD1 as a possible D gene (5 bases). The CDR3 is 11 amino acids. Germline V gene lookup returns CDR1 MNHEY and CDR2 SVGAGI. Trimming removed 2 bases at V and 11 bases at J, with 9 bases between. CDR3 in amino acids: CASSYNRWQYF. The CDR3 DNA reads TGTGCCAGCAGTTACAACAGGTGGCAGTACTTC.

J is TRBJ2-2 and V is TRBV21-1; the table's D call, TRBD1, has no DNA check behind it. TRBV21-1 corresponds to a pseudogene. The CDR3 consists of 22 residues. CDR3 bases: TGTGCCAGCAGCAACCGACTGATTTCTAGACCCGGGACAGATAGTAACACCGGGGAGCTGTTTTTT. Its translation: CASSNRLISRPGTDSNTGELFF.

The chain combines TRBV5-6 with TRBJ2-7; D is possibly TRBD1 (7 bases). Trimming pared 5 bases from V and 7 bases from J, leaving 22 bases between. The CDR3 length is 15 residues. The germline V gene has CDR1 SGHDT and CDR2 YYEEEE. The CDR3 protein is CASSSVRGVEREQYF. In DNA, the CDR3 is TGTGCCAGCAGTTCCGTCAGGGGGGTGGAGAGGGAGCAGTACTTC.

A note on this clone: The junction differs from germline at one of its ends, possibly a read error. This chain links TRBV7-9 with TRBJ1-2, with 7 bases aligning to TRBD1. CDR1 SEHNR and CDR2 FQNEAQ come from the germline V gene (reference sequence). The CDR3 length is 17 residues. The CDR3 nucleotides are TGTTCCAGCAGCTCGACAGGGAATGGGGTTTTTAACTATGGCTACACCTTC. Translated: CSSSSTGNGVFNYGYTF. The full variable domain, in which reference TRBV7-9 and TRBJ1-2 provide the parts outside the CDR3, is DTGVSQNPRHKITKRGQNVTFRCDPISEHNRLYWYRQTLGQGPEFLTYFQNEAQLEKSRLLSDRFSAERPKGSFSTLEIQRTEQGDSAMYLCSSSSTGNGVFNYGYTFGSGTRLTVV.

This chain uses TRBV7-7 with TRBJ2-3; weak D call: TRBD2 (5 bases). Germline V gives CDR1 SSHAT, CDR2 FNYEAQ (reference sequence). CDR3 length: 13 residues. V lost 4 bases and J lost 5, with 10 bases in between. The CDR3 loop is CASSSGLRDTQYF. The CDR3 nucleotides read TGTGCCAGCAGCTCAGGACTCCGAGATACGCAGTATTTT.

This clone showed up just once. CDR3 coding DNA: TGTGCCAGCAGCCTGGGGGGGACAGGGCTACCATACGAGCAGTACTTC. Its translation is CASSLGGTGLPYEQYF. V gene TRBV9 combines with J gene TRBJ2-5, with 9 bases aligning to TRBD1. The DNA end is more similar to TRBJ2-7, so the J call may be wrong. This CDR3 has 16 residues. Per the germline V gene, CDR1 is SGDLS and CDR2 is YYNGEE.

The chain couples TRBV4-3 to TRBJ1-4, with D uncertain. Trimming left V 2 bases short and J 10 bases short, with 11 bases between. The CDR3 sequence is 13 residues long. Germline V gene lookup returns CDR1 LGHNA and CDR2 YSLEER. The DNA of the CDR3 is TGCGCCAGCAGCCAATACGGTGGCGGAAAACTGTTTTTT. Translation: CASSQYGGGKLFF.

In its sample, this clone was seen a few times. The rearrangement uses TRBV2 and TRBJ2-5; 7 bases align to TRBD2. The J call could be wrong; TRBJ2-7 is a better fit for the DNA end. The CDR3 runs 13 residues. The germline CDR1 and CDR2 sequences are SNHLY and FYNNEI. As DNA, the CDR3 is TGTGCCAGCAGTGGGGGGGGGTTCCACGAGCAGTACTTC. The encoded protein is CASSGGGFHEQYF.

The V call is TRBV6-1, the J call TRBJ1-2; D possibly corresponds to TRBD1 (6 bases). The V gene lost 2 bases and the J gene lost 8 bases, with 18 bases spanning the gap. The CDR3 has 15 residues. Germline-derived CDR1 and CDR2 are MNHNS and SASEGT. The CDR3 region is CASSERGQLLWGYTF. The CDR3 nucleotides read TGTGCCAGCAGTGAAAGGGGACAATTACTATGGGGCTACACCTTC.

V is TRBV7-9 and J is TRBJ2-1; 7 nucleotides match TRBD2. The CDR3 consists of 17 residues. Germline loops: CDR1 SEHNR, CDR2 FQNEAQ (reference sequence). V dropped 0 bases and J dropped 1; count of bases not matched to a gene: 6. The CDR3 DNA is TGTGCCAGCAGCTTAGCGGGTAGCGGGTCTTCCTACAATGAGCAGTTCTTC. This gives the protein CASSLAGSGSSYNEQFF.

The chain joins TRBV19 to TRBJ1-1; 10 bases are a match to TRBD1. The CDR3 consists of 14 residues. The V gene end was trimmed by 5 bases and the J gene end by 6 bases; junction bases not matched to a gene: 6. The germline V gene encodes CDR1 LNHDA and CDR2 SQIVND (reference sequence). This chain's CDR3 is CASSPGQGPAEAFF. CDR3 DNA sequence: TGTGCCAGTAGTCCGGGACAGGGGCCCGCTGAAGCTTTCTTT.

The rearrangement uses TRBV15 and TRBJ2-3, with 9 bases lining up with TRBD1. The trim removed 4 bases at V and 2 bases at J, leaving 4 bases unmatched. Germline V lookup: CDR1 LNHNV, CDR2 YYDKDF (reference sequence). The CDR3 spans 15 residues. CDR3 nucleotide sequence: TGTGCCACCAGCACGGACAGGGGCGTCACAGATACGCAGTATTTT. Translating it yields CATSTDRGVTDTQYF.

The gene calls are TRBV7-3 and TRBJ1-1; 8 nucleotides line up with TRBD1. With 1 base clipped from V and 8 bases from J, the junction kept 6 bases outside the gene matches. From germline, CDR1 is SGHTA and CDR2 FQGTGA. The CDR3 is 14 residues long. The chain's CDR3 is CASSLSGAGGEAFF. CDR3 nucleotide sequence: TGTGCCAGCAGCTTAAGCGGGGCAGGGGGCGAAGCTTTCTTT.

This chain's CDR3 is CASSPTGSEAFF. Written as DNA, the CDR3 is TGCGCCAGCAGCCCCACGGGGTCGGAAGCTTTCTTT. The rearrangement links TRBV4-1 to TRBJ1-1; D not resolved. CDR3 length equals 12 residues. CDR1 MGHRA and CDR2 YSYEKL come from the germline V gene. With 4 bases removed from V and 8 bases from J, the gap between germline ends came to 11 bases.

This clone was observed once. This chain uses TRBV7-6 with TRBJ1-2, with D perhaps matching TRBD1 (5 bases). V lost 4 bases and J 4 bases, leaving 10 bases between the germline ends. CDR1 and CDR2 (germline): SGHVS, FNYEAQ. CDR3 size: 13 residues. The CDR3 spells CASSSLDSYGYTF. The CDR3 DNA follows: TGTGCCAGCAGCTCCTTAGACAGCTATGGCTACACCTTC.

The chain is built from TRBV7-2 and TRBJ1-4; 10 bases fit TRBD1. The CDR3 loop spans 15 amino acids. Trimming took 3 bases from V and 7 from J; bases not matched to a gene: 5. Germline loops: CDR1 SGHTA, CDR2 FQGNSA. CDR3 bases: TGTGCCAGCAGCTTGACAGGGGGCCTGGTTGAAAAACTGTTTTTT. Residues: CASSLTGGLVEKLFF.

The chain combines TRBV7-3 with TRBJ2-7; TRBD1 matches at 9 bases. The CDR3 contains 13 residues. J lost 6 bases, V lost 3 bases, and 3 bases had no gene match. Germline V CDR1 and CDR2: SGHTA, FQGTGA. CDR3: CASSLGTGREQYF. Written as DNA, the CDR3 is TGTGCCAGCAGCTTGGGGACAGGGCGCGAGCAGTACTTC.

The chain recombines TRBV5-4 with TRBJ1-1, with a weak D call TRBD1 (6 bases). V was shortened by 0 bases and J by 2 bases, with 14 bases between the two germline ends. The germline gives CDR1 SGHNT, CDR2 YYREEE (reference sequence). This CDR3 contains 16 residues. The CDR3 nucleotides are TGTGCCAGCAGCTTGGGTCACAGGGTCGGAAACACTGAAGCTTTCTTT. Translation gives CASSLGHRVGNTEAFF.

The J gene is TRBJ1-2, the V gene TRBV2; 10 bases align to TRBD1. Unmatched junction bases numbered 7, after V lost 7 bases and J lost 5 bases. Germline V gene data show CDR1 as SNHLY and CDR2 as FYNNEI. This CDR3 contains 14 residues. The CDR3 loop reads CASTSGQGIYGYTF. CDR3 sequence (DNA): TGTGCCAGCACATCGGGACAGGGGATTTATGGCTACACCTTC.

In nucleotides, the CDR3 is TGTGCCAGCAGCCCTACGCGGACTAGCCACAATGAGCAGTTCTTC. It translates to CASSPTRTSHNEQFF. The chain uses TRBV7-6 and TRBJ2-1, with 8 bases identical to TRBD2. The CDR3 totals 15 residues. CDR1 and CDR2 (germline): SGHVS, FNYEAQ. V dropped 5 bases and J dropped 5; count of bases not matched to a gene: 8.

The V call is TRBV7-7, the J call TRBJ2-3; no clear D. V was shortened by 3 bases and J by 2 bases, with 9 bases between the two germline ends. The germline gives CDR1 SSHAT, CDR2 FNYEAQ (reference sequence). CDR3 size: 14 residues. The CDR3 here is CASSLGTLTDTQYF. The DNA for the CDR3 is TGTGCCAGCAGCTTGGGCACTCTCACAGATACGCAGTATTTT.

The V gene is TRBV9, the J gene TRBJ2-3; TRBD2 matches at 12 bases. The CDR3 totals 16 residues. The germline gives CDR1 SGDLS, CDR2 YYNGEE. After removal of 0 bases from V and 4 bases from J, the junction contained 3 bases not matched to a gene. The CDR3 here is CASSVGPSGGADTQYF. As DNA, the CDR3 is TGTGCCAGCAGCGTAGGCCCTAGCGGGGGGGCAGATACGCAGTATTTT.

A single count supports this clone. V gene TRBV4-1 combines with J gene TRBJ1-5, with no clear D. The germline V and J ends were trimmed by 4 bases and 5 bases, with 9 bases remaining between them. Germline V gene data show CDR1 as MGHRA and CDR2 as YSYEKL. The CDR3 loop spans 13 amino acids. CDR3 in amino acids: CASSPQKYQPQHF. CDR3 DNA sequence: TGCGCCAGCAGCCCACAGAAATATCAGCCCCAGCATTTT.

This chain's CDR3 is CASKTGTPPDTQYF. CDR3 DNA: TGCGCCAGCAAGACAGGGACCCCCCCAGATACGCAGTATTTT. The rearrangement joins TRBV5-1 to TRBJ2-3; 7 positions agree with TRBD1. The CDR3 has 14 residues. V gave up 6 bases and J gave up 4 bases; unmatched junction bases: 8. From germline, CDR1 is SGHRS and CDR2 YFSETQ.

This clone was recorded once. This chain links TRBV6-1 with TRBJ1-1, with a possible D match to TRBD1 (6 bases). Trimming pared 8 bases from V and 9 bases from J, leaving 25 bases between. There are 15 residues in the CDR3. Germline V gene data show CDR1 as MNHNS and CDR2 as SASEGT. CDR3: CASHTGRTARWKAFF. The CDR3, as DNA: TGTGCCAGCCATACCGGGAGGACAGCGCGATGGAAAGCTTTCTTT.

The chain carries TRBV7-9 and TRBJ1-1; D ambiguous. The CDR3 runs 13 residues. Trimming left V 5 bases short and J 4 bases short, with 11 bases between. Germline V lookup: CDR1 SEHNR, CDR2 FQNEAQ (reference sequence). In nucleotides, the CDR3 is TGTGCCAGCAGCCGGGAGGATGTCACTGAAGCTTTCTTT. This encodes CASSREDVTEAFF.

In its sample, this clone was seen once. The chain recombines TRBV4-1 with TRBJ2-1, with D possibly TRBD2 on 5 matching bases. V dropped 0 bases and J dropped 4 bases, with 13 bases sitting between them. This CDR3 is 16 amino acids long. Germline V gives CDR1 MGHRA, CDR2 YSYEKL. The CDR3 loop reads CASSQEKRDGYNEQFF. CDR3 nucleotides: TGCGCCAGCAGCCAAGAGAAGAGGGATGGTTACAATGAGCAGTTCTTC.